This entry describes one TCR beta chain. Its antigen is currently unknown. V dropped 0 bases and J dropped 0; count of bases not matched to a gene: 4. The CDR3 length is 19 residues. From germline, CDR1 is SGDLS and CDR2 YYNGEE. It was with 60 Vbeta and 13 Jbeta primers that the PCR ran. Assay used: immunoSEQ multiplex PCR; TCRdb lists only in-frame clones, some missing. The data hold 200,000 to 300,000 clones, with approximately 84% observed a single time. This record belongs to a study of cytomegalovirus exposure and HLA in healthy donors. Points from the study as a whole: Excluded were some V segments that proved indistinguishable, including TRBV6-2 and TRBV6-3.

The gene calls are TRBV9 and TRBJ2-2; TRBD2 aligns across 14 bases. Material for sequencing was PBMCs. This receptor was identified in a middle-aged woman in good health and CMV-seropositive. CDR3 nucleotide sequence: TGTGCCAGCAGCGTAGGGACTAGCGGGAGGTCTACGAACACCGGGGAGCTGTTTTTT. Amino acids: CASSVGTSGRSTNTGELFF.